This T cell receptor beta chain was retrieved from a study of blood T cell repertoires in COVID-19. Overall study context: The United States, Italy and Spain supplied acute and convalescent COVID-19 samples. Sources were T cells, B-cell-depleted T cells, or PBMCs; the material itself was cDNA or gDNA.

V lost 5 bases and J lost 3; bases outside the gene matches: 6. The CDR3 is 16 residues long. Germline CDR1 and CDR2: SGHVS and FQNEAQ. Original processing notes: Estimates of nucleated cell counts were drawn from the amplification of reference gene primers. The data were produced by immunoSEQ multiplex PCR, yet TCRdb's version contains in-frame clones alone and is incomplete. V, J and clone size are taken as reported in that table, and D and trimming were inferred from the DNA itself. The repertoire consists of 200,000 to 250,000 clones, with roughly 80% occurring once and the leading ten covering approximately 3.2%.

V gene TRBV7-8 combines with J gene TRBJ2-2; 10 nucleotides line up with TRBD2. The sequenced sample consisted of peripheral blood. This sequence was found in a woman between 18 and 29 years old with acute or convalescent COVID-19. CDR3 protein: CASSLGLAPYTGELFF. CDR3 DNA: TGTGCCAGCAGCCTGGGACTAGCGCCCTACACCGGGGAGCTGTTTTTT.